This TCR beta chain comes out of a study of cytomegalovirus exposure and HLA in healthy donors. Study observations and caveats: The authors enumerated under 200 TCR beta chains as linked to cytomegalovirus.

About this clone: Its target is not known.

This table comes from immunoSEQ multiplex PCR, and its TCRdb copy is limited to in-frame clones, with some not included. The profile shows more than 140,000 clones, about 88% of them singletons. Trimming took 6 bases from V and 3 from J; bases not matched to a gene: 6. The germline V gene encodes CDR1 SQVTM and CDR2 ANQGSEA. This CDR3 contains 14 residues. The sample comprised PBMCs. The chain couples TRBV29-1 to TRBJ2-1, with TRBD1 matching 9 bases. The clonotype originates from a woman younger than 30 in good health and CMV-seropositive. CDR3 residues: CSVADRGSYNEQFF. The CDR3 bases are TGCAGCGTCGCGGACAGGGGAAGCTACAATGAGCAGTTCTTC.